Here is one T cell receptor beta chain with its context. Only one count was recorded for this clone. Its antigen is still unknown. One base away there is no much larger clone; base qualities are not given. The germline V end is reduced by 3 bases and the J end by 3 bases; junction bases left unmatched: 4. The CDR3 covers 15 residues, taking in both the cysteine and the phenylalanine. The sequence is cut down to CDR3 DNA, 45 bases in frame from base 1. Based on the germline V gene, the CDR1 and CDR2 sequences are KGHSH and LQKENI. This entry is derived from a study of blood T cell repertoires in COVID-19 (TCRdb year 2020). Context from the whole study: Samples from collaborators originated in the United States, Italy and Spain and spanned both the acute and convalescent phases of COVID-19. A de-identified subject ID, COVID-19 status, age in years and sex were almost always included in the sample metadata. The repertoires were made available in a free public database intended to serve as a resource for research on the immune response to SARS-CoV-2. Samples came from the ongoing ImmuneRACE study (first 160 participants) plus 1,254 subjects from 6 global collaborators. Where available, HLA class I and class II types were obtained from metadata supplied by the sample provider rather than from assay-based typing. The material from the prospective study consisted of cDNA or gDNA derived from T cells, B-cell-depleted T cells, or PBMCs. The dataset comprised deeply sampled blood TCRbeta repertoires from subjects exposed to, actively infected with, or recovered from COVID-19.

Broader findings and caveats from the paper: The quantity of clinical and demographic metadata differed by source and by participant and was supplied without curation.

One collaborating source in Seattle enrolled patients while the patients were actively infected and followed the patients over time throughout the course of disease. Each collaborating institution followed its own protocols to collect whole blood in K2EDTA tubes. For TCRbeta analysis, collaborators shipped samples as frozen whole blood, isolated PBMCs, or DNA extracted from either of those sample types. The immunoSEQ Assay, a bias-controlled multiplex PCR, was used to amplify TCRbeta CDR3 regions from genomic DNA. Per the source publication's procedure: The number of nucleated cells in each sample was estimated from the amplification of reference gene primers within the assay. Sequence reads were collapsed and filtered to measure the absolute abundance of every unique TCRbeta CDR3 rearrangement. For each sample, productive Simpson clonality was calculated as the square root of Simpson's diversity index across productive rearrangements. TCRdb stores this immuneACCESS table with in-frame sequences only. Part of the clones is absent; in the studies checked, under half of the shortfall reflects unresolved V genes, and no reason is known for the rest. V and J calls and clone size are those listed in that table; D and trimming were worked out from the DNA. The sample includes some 350,000 clones, with 80% to 90% observed a single time. The top ten hold about 6% of the sample.

The sequence came from a woman between 50 and 59 years old with COVID-19, enrolled during active disease. The V and J genes are TRBV18 and TRBJ2-2; the junction holds 7 bases that match TRBD2. Sample: peripheral blood. The DNA sequence is TGTGCCAGCTCACCGTTGGGGAGGGACACCGGGGAGCTGTTTTTT. This translates into CASSPLGRDTGELFF.